This section outlines one T cell receptor (beta chain) sequence together with its context. What it binds is unknown. This entry comes from a study of identical twins. Overall study results and limits: There were fewer insertions in abundant cord blood beta clonotypes, but memory repertoires showed no such pattern.

V lost 4 bases to trimming and J lost 6 bases; unmatched junction nucleotides: 2. The CDR3 is made up of 12 amino acids. MiXCR was run by TCRdb on the 5' RACE reads, yielding one entry per CDR3 protein. The table lists a few hundred thousand distinct CDR3 sequences, 5.5% to 7.5% of them singletons. This sample also appeared in a second study, on T cells expressing NK-cell markers. That source reports: CD3+CD56+NKG2C+, CD3+CD56+NKG2C- and CD3+CD56-NKG2C+ T cells, once sorted, supplied the TCR beta repertoires.

The specimen sequenced was CD8+ T cells sorted from blood. The chain has TRBV12-3 or TRBV12-4 and TRBJ2-7; 8 nucleotides line up with TRBD1. This receptor was taken from a woman aged 18-29 years in good health. The CDR3 DNA follows: TGTGCCAGCAGTTATGGACAGGGCGAGCAGTACTTC. Its translation: CASSYGQGEQYF.